This TCR beta chain emerged from a study of glioma-infiltrating T cells. The iRepertoire nested amplicon-rescue multiplex PCR amplified TCR alpha and beta CDR3s from RNA. Using its own MiXCR run on the multiplex PCR reads, TCRdb lists one record per CDR3 protein. This sample has 45,000 or so distinct CDR3 sequences; approximately 20% occur once, and the top ten carry roughly 6.8%. V was trimmed by 5 bases and J by 2 bases, leaving 12 bases between them. This CDR3 contains 14 residues. This clonotype is medium-sized (0.01 to 0.1%) by share. Its antigen is as yet unknown. Study observations and caveats: Only very few CDR3 sequences appeared in both tissue and blood. Non-neoplastic patients had below-expected tissue-blood divergence, while all gliomas exceeded expectation.

The chain is built from TRBV12-3 or TRBV12-4 and TRBJ1-2; a weak D match, TRBD1 (6 bases). The origin of this receptor is a human donor with low-grade glioma or glioblastoma, undergoing nonglioma brain surgery, or in good health (not recorded which). Sequencing used glioma tissue, nonneoplastic brain tissue, or PBMCs (not recorded which). The CDR3 nucleotides read TGTGCCAGCAGTCCCCGGACAGACAACTATGGCTACACCTTC. Encoded protein: CASSPRTDNYGYTF.